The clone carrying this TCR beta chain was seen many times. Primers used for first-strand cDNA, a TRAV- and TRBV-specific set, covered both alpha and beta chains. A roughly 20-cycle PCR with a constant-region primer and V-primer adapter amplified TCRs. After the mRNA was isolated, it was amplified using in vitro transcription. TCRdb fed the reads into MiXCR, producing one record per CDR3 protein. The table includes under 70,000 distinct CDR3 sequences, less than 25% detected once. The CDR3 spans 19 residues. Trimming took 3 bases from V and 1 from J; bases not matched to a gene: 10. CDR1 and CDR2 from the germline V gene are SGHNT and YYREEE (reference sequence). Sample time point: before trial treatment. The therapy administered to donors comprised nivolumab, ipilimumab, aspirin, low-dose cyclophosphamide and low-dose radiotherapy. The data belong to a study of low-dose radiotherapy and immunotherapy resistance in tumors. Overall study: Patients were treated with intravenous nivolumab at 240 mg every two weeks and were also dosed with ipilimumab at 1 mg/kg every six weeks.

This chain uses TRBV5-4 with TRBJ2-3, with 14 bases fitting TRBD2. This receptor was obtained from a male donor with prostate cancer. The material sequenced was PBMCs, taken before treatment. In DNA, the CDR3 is TGTGCCAGCAGCTGGGGAAGACTAGCGGGGGGGAGGGGCACAGATACGCAGTATTTT. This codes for CASSWGRLAGGRGTDTQYF.